These 24 T cell receptor beta chains originate from one sample sequenced in a study of blood T cell repertoires in COVID-19. Clones were sequenced by immunoSEQ multiplex PCR, and TCRdb holds only the in-frame ones, with some missing. The sample has 63,000 or so clones, about 90% seen once; the top ten hold 1.3% to 1.5%. Source material: peripheral blood. Every receptor here comes from a man in his sixties with acute or convalescent COVID-19.

This chain links TRBV6-5 with TRBJ1-3; 8 positions match TRBD1. With 8 bases clipped from V and 4 bases from J, the junction kept 7 bases outside the gene matches. The germline V gene has CDR1 MNHEY and CDR2 SVGAGI. The CDR3 sequence is 14 residues long. Here the CDR3 reads CASGQGVAGNTIYF. The CDR3 DNA sequence: TGTGCCAGCGGACAGGGTGTGGCGGGAAACACCATATATTTT.

The chain links TRBV10-2 to TRBJ1-1, with D uncertain. Deletions cut 11 bases from V and 0 bases from J, with 13 bases between. The germline gives CDR1 WSHSY, CDR2 SAAADI. The CDR3 has 13 amino acids. In DNA form, the CDR3 reads TGCGCCGCTTGGGCTTCGATGAACACTGAAGCTTTCTTT. This sequence encodes CAAWASMNTEAFF.

This chain joins TRBV5-4 and TRBJ1-4; TRBD1 aligns across 9 bases. This CDR3 is built from 15 residues. The V segment lost 5 bases and the J segment 6 bases; nucleotides outside the gene matches: 8. Germline V gene data show CDR1 as SGHNT and CDR2 as YYREEE (reference sequence). The CDR3 sequence is CASSNTGQGYEKLFF. CDR3 in DNA: TGTGCCAGCAGTAACACGGGACAGGGATATGAAAAACTGTTTTTT.

DNA of the CDR3: TGCGCCAGCAGCCAAGTCGACAGAGAGCCCCAGCATTTT. It codes for CASSQVDREPQHF. The rearrangement joins TRBV4-1 to TRBJ1-5; TRBD1 might be the D (5 bases). Looked up from germline, CDR1 is MGHRA and CDR2 is YSYEKL. The germline V and J ends were trimmed by 1 base and 8 bases, with 9 bases remaining between them. The CDR3 covers 13 residues.

The V gene is TRBV7-9, the J gene TRBJ2-3; 10 nucleotides match TRBD1. The germline gives CDR1 SEHNR, CDR2 FQNEAQ (reference sequence). The junction had 2 bases not matched to a gene; V was cut back by 2 bases and J by 3 bases. The CDR3 is 15 amino acids. CDR3: CASSLWDRGTDTQYF. The CDR3 DNA reads TGTGCCAGCAGCTTATGGGACAGGGGAACAGATACGCAGTATTTT.

The rearrangement links TRBV3-1 (or the pseudogene TRBV3-2) to TRBJ1-1, with D possibly TRBD1 on 6 matching bases. The ends were cut back, 4 bases at V and 3 bases at J, with 18 bases in the middle. Germline-derived CDR1 and CDR2 are LGHDT and YNNKEL (reference sequence). This CDR3 spans 16 amino acids. The DNA for the CDR3 is TGTGCCAGCAGCCCCCGACTGGGGGCTGGGGACACTGAAGCTTTCTTT. Translation gives CASSPRLGAGDTEAFF.

This chain joins TRBV10-2 and TRBJ2-3; the match to TRBD2 covers 9 bases. This CDR3 region has 18 residues. In germline, CDR1 is WSHSY, CDR2 SAAADI. Trimming took 2 bases from V and 2 from J; bases not matched to a gene: 11. DNA for the CDR3: TGCGCCAGCAGTGAGATTCCTGGCGGGGGGGTCCCCACAGATACGCAGTATTTT. Its protein is CASSEIPGGGVPTDTQYF.

The rearrangement uses TRBV2 and TRBJ2-7; a weak D match, TRBD1 (6 bases). Germline CDR1 reads SNHLY; CDR2 reads FYNNEI. This CDR3 region has 13 residues. Trimming stripped 8 bases from V and 2 bases from J, with 13 bases between. The CDR3 spells CASQRQVTYEQYF. The CDR3 DNA reads as TGTGCCAGCCAGAGACAGGTTACCTACGAGCAGTACTTC.

This clone was detected only a few times. The chain couples TRBV23-1 to TRBJ2-7; TRBD1 matches at 7 bases. TRBV23-1 is sorted into the ORF group, with uncertain function. This CDR3 spans 17 amino acids. J was trimmed by 1 base and V by 8 bases; bases with no gene match: 17. The CDR3 reads CASHCPGGIYLSYEQYF. The CDR3 DNA reads TGCGCCAGCCATTGCCCAGGGGGTATATACCTTTCCTACGAGCAGTACTTC.

The CDR3 sequence is CASSLGMDRQPQHF. The CDR3, as DNA: TGTGCCAGCAGCTTAGGAATGGACAGGCAGCCCCAGCATTTT. J is TRBJ1-5 and V is TRBV13; 7 bases are shared with TRBD1. From germline, CDR1 is PRHDT and CDR2 FYEKMQ (reference sequence). The CDR3 extends over 14 amino acids. Trimming removed 0 bases from V and 7 bases from J; junction bases left unmatched: 3. Full variable domain (missing parts from reference TRBV13 and TRBJ1-5): AAGVIQSPRHLIKEKRETATLKCYPIPRHDTVYWYQQGPGQDPQFLISFYEKMQSDKGSIPDRFSAQQFSDYHSELNMSSLELGDSALYFCASSLGMDRQPQHFGDGTRLSIL.

The genes are TRBV5-1 and TRBJ2-5; possible D gene TRBD1, 6 bases. Germline V gene lookup returns CDR1 SGHRS and CDR2 YFSETQ. This CDR3 has 15 residues. V dropped 2 bases and J dropped 0 bases, with 11 bases sitting between them. CDR3 residues: CASSFQGSYQETQYF. For the CDR3, the DNA is TGCGCCAGCAGCTTCCAGGGGTCCTACCAAGAGACCCAGTACTTC.

The chain links TRBV29-1 to TRBJ2-5; maybe TRBD1 (6 bases). Looked up from germline, CDR1 is SQVTM and CDR2 is ANQGSEA. The CDR3 is made up of 12 amino acids. V was cut by 7 bases and J by 5 bases, with 14 bases left in between. The CDR3 coding sequence is TGCAGCGCTCTGACAGGCGGGGAGACCCAGTACTTC. The encoded protein is CSALTGGETQYF.

The chain carries TRBV11-2 and TRBJ1-3; D unresolved. Trimming removed 3 bases from V and 0 bases from J, with 18 bases in between. CDR1 and CDR2 (germline): SGHAT, FQNNGV. The CDR3 extends over 18 amino acids. CDR3 residues: CASSFGTVSSSSGNTIYF. DNA of the CDR3: TGTGCCAGCAGCTTTGGTACAGTTTCATCGAGCTCTGGAAACACCATATATTTT.

The chain uses TRBV5-5 and TRBJ2-7, with TRBD2 identical over 13 bases. The CDR3 extends over 15 amino acids. Germline V gene lookup returns CDR1 SGHKS and CDR2 YYEKEE (reference sequence). The V and J ends lost 4 bases and 6 bases, in that order; junction bases with no gene match: 7. The CDR3: CASSPGLAGIGEQYF. The CDR3 nucleotides read TGTGCCAGCAGCCCGGGACTAGCGGGGATTGGCGAGCAGTACTTC.

This clone occurred once. The chain is built from TRBV7-8 and TRBJ2-1; 7 bases are shared with TRBD1. Germline V CDR1 and CDR2: SGHVS, FQNEAQ. Trimming took 3 bases from V and 0 from J; bases not matched to a gene: 8. CDR3 size: 17 residues. The CDR3 DNA reads as TGTGCCAGCAGCTTGAGGACAGGACAGAGCTCCTACAATGAGCAGTTCTTC. The encoded protein is CASSLRTGQSSYNEQFF. The full variable domain, rest sourced from reference TRBV7-8 and TRBJ2-1, is GAGVSQSPRYKVAKRGQDVALRCDPISGHVSLFWYQQALGQGPEFLTYFQNEAQLDKSGLPSDRFFAERPEGSVSTLKIQRTQQEDSAVYLCASSLRTGQSSYNEQFFGPGTRLTVL.

This rearrangement joins TRBV7-9 to TRBJ2-4; no firm D call. V dropped 3 bases and J dropped 7 bases, with 7 bases sitting between them. Germline V gene sequence: CDR1 SEHNR, CDR2 FQNEAQ (reference sequence). This CDR3 has 12 amino acids. CDR3 DNA sequence: TGTGCCAGCAGCTTCCTTGAGAACATTCAGTACTTC. Translation gives CASSFLENIQYF. Full variable domain (outside the CDR3, taken from reference TRBV7-9 and TRBJ2-4): DTGVSQNPRHKITKRGQNVTFRCDPISEHNRLYWYRQTLGQGPEFLTYFQNEAQLEKSRLLSDRFSAERPKGSFSTLEIQRTEQGDSAMYLCASSFLENIQYFGAGTRLSVL.

The CDR3 DNA reads TGTGCCAGCAGCACACGGACAGGGGCTAATGAGCAGTTCTTC. This sequence encodes CASSTRTGANEQFF. This sequence joins TRBV11-3 and TRBJ2-1; 9 bases are shared with TRBD1. The CDR3 runs 14 residues. V shed 5 bases, J shed 7 bases, and the junction held 6 bases outside the gene matches. The germline V gene has CDR1 SGHNT and CDR2 YENEEA.

The chain has TRBV15 and TRBJ1-4; the match to TRBD1 covers 8 bases. The CDR3 consists of 14 residues. Germline V gene lookup returns CDR1 LNHNV and CDR2 YYDKDF (reference sequence). V lost 5 bases to trimming and J lost 8 bases; unmatched junction nucleotides: 7. CDR3 loop: CATSSTGAGEKLFF. The CDR3 DNA is TGTGCCACCAGCTCGACAGGGGCAGGAGAAAAACTGTTTTTT.

This chain links TRBV2 with TRBJ1-6; TRBD1 is a possible D gene (6 bases). Trimming left V 7 bases short and J 6 bases short, with 10 bases between. The CDR3 is 13 amino acids. Germline lookup yields CDR1 SNHLY and CDR2 FYNNEI. The CDR3 region has the DNA TGTGCCAGCAAACAGGGTGGTAATTCACCCCTCCACTTT. Encoded protein: CASKQGGNSPLHF.

The chain joins TRBV30 to TRBJ2-5, with no clear D. The CDR3 is 13 residues long. V dropped 2 bases and J dropped 4 bases, with 11 bases sitting between them. Germline V CDR1 and CDR2: GTSNPN, SVGIG (reference sequence). As DNA, the CDR3 is TGTGCCTGGAGTTTGGGCTTCTCAGAGACCCAGTACTTC. Translating gives CAWSLGFSETQYF.

The chain has TRBV7-9 and TRBJ1-1; D is uncertain. CDR3 length: 12 amino acids. Trimming removed 0 bases from V and 6 bases from J, with 5 bases in between. Germline assignment: CDR1 SEHNR and CDR2 FQNEAQ (reference sequence). CDR3 protein: CASSLASSEAFF. The CDR3 DNA is TGTGCCAGCAGCTTAGCGTCCTCTGAAGCTTTCTTT.

The CDR3 is CASSLLDSQNTEAFF. CDR3 coding DNA: TGCGCCAGCAGCTTGTTAGACAGTCAAAACACTGAAGCTTTCTTT. This chain uses TRBV5-1 with TRBJ1-1; D is perhaps TRBD1 (5 bases). Trimming pared 1 base from V and 2 bases from J, leaving 12 bases between. This CDR3 region has 15 residues. CDR1 and CDR2 from the germline V gene are SGHRS and YFSETQ.

The chain carries TRBV18 and TRBJ2-7; a possible D gene is TRBD1 (6 bases). Trimming removed 2 bases from V and 1 base from J, with 15 bases in between. Germline V gene lookup returns CDR1 KGHSH and CDR2 LQKENI. The CDR3 has 16 amino acids. CDR3 region: CASSPSPDRLSYEQYF. As DNA, the CDR3 is TGTGCCAGCTCACCATCTCCAGACAGGCTTTCCTACGAGCAGTACTTC.

V is TRBV5-1 and J is TRBJ1-2; TRBD1 is a possible D gene (5 bases). The germline V gene encodes CDR1 SGHRS and CDR2 YFSETQ. Trimming took 4 bases from V and 6 from J, leaving 16 bases between them. This CDR3 contains 14 residues. The CDR3 coding sequence is TGCGCCAGCAGCATGGAAGGAAACAGGAATGGCTACACCTTC. The encoded protein is CASSMEGNRNGYTF.